The clone carrying this T cell receptor beta chain has a single count. Its antigen is undetermined. The data stem from a study of identifying expanded T cells in peripheral blood. General study findings and limits: Technical replicates showed around 1.2 changed clones; roughly two weeks approximately 15; four weeks 19.

Collection occurred without any documented infections or immune events in donors. CDR1 is KGHSH and CDR2 is LQKENI in the germline V gene. V lost 3 bases to trimming and J lost 2 bases, with 14 bases between them. The CDR3 loop spans 15 amino acids. This table comes from immunoSEQ multiplex PCR, and its TCRdb copy is limited to in-frame clones, with some not included. The table has around 56,000 clones, under 85% seen once. The TCR comes from a person between 18 and 69 years old in good health. The sequenced material came from blood. The V and J genes are TRBV18 and TRBJ2-7, with a weak D call TRBD2 (5 bases). This chain's CDR3 is CASSPGPARAYEQYV. The CDR3 nucleotides are TGTGCCAGCTCACCTGGCCCCGCGAGGGCCTACGAGCAGTACGTC.